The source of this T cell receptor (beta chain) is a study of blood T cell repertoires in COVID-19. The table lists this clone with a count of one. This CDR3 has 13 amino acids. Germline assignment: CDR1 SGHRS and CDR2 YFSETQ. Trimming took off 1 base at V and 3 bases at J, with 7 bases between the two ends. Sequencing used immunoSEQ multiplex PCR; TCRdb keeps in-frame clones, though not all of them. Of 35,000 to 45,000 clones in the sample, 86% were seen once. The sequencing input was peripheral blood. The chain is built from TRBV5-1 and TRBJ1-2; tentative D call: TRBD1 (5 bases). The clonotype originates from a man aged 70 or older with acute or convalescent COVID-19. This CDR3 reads CASSLLGDYGYTF. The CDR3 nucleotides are TGCGCCAGCAGCTTGTTAGGGGACTATGGCTACACCTTC.